This T cell receptor beta chain was documented in a study of CD8 T cells in ankylosing spondylitis. Overall study findings and caveats: The clones that were linked to disease were reported to be significantly enriched in matched synovial fluid samples from ankylosing spondylitis patients.

The CDR3 runs to 14 residues. Trimming pared 8 bases from V and 0 bases from J, leaving 10 bases between. Germline V gene data show CDR1 as LGHNA and CDR2 as YNFKEQ. This clonotype was picked up a small number of times. Its antigen is unidentified. Quantitative barcoded 5'-RACE was used to prepare TCR beta libraries. TCRdb independently ran MiXCR on the 5' RACE reads; one entry per CDR3 protein. The table shows approximately 220,000 distinct CDR3 sequences, with roughly 26% occurring only once. The specimen was blood, either unsorted or a sorted T cell fraction (not recorded which). This TCR came from a male donor with ankylosing spondylitis or in good health (not recorded which). This chain joins TRBV4-2 and TRBJ2-2; D uncertain. The CDR3 DNA reads TGTGCCAGCGGCAGGTCACCGAACACCGGGGAGCTGTTTTTT. Translated: CASGRSPNTGELFF.